A single T cell receptor beta chain is shown here with its context. This entry is derived from a study of blood T cell repertoires in COVID-19. Across the study: Acute and convalescent COVID-19 samples came from the United States, Italy and Spain. The cDNA or gDNA used as material had been derived from T cells, B-cell-depleted T cells, or PBMCs.

Ages ranged from about 18 to 89 years, with residence in about 23 US areas. Self-reported history from a screening survey and questionnaire set each donor's cohort. TCRdb keeps only in-frame clones here, not all; method: immunoSEQ multiplex PCR. This table has approximately 380,000 clones, approximately 91% appearing once. The CDR3 is 12 residues long. J gave up 4 bases and V 5 bases, and 3 bases lay outside the gene matches. Per germline, CDR1 SQVTM and CDR2 ANQGSEA. The sample consisted of PBMCs or T cells enriched from blood (not recorded which). This sequence was found in a woman aged 40 to 50 who had been exposed to COVID-19. The chain links TRBV29-1 to TRBJ1-2; 8 nucleotides agree with TRBD1. CDR3 bases: TGCAGCGTTAAAGGACAGGGCTATGGCTACACCTTC. It is translated as CSVKGQGYGYTF.